The clone carrying this T cell receptor (beta chain) has a count of ten or more. The record originates from a study of response to subunit inactivated influenza vaccine. This CDR3 contains 11 residues. V was clipped by 3 bases and J by 5 bases, with 4 bases between them. Germline V gene lookup returns CDR1 MNHEY and CDR2 SVGEGT. TCRdb used MiXCR to reprocess the RT-PCR reads, holding one entry per CDR3 protein. Of hundreds of thousands of distinct CDR3 sequences listed, around 25% were seen once; the top ten hold approximately 2%. Specimen: CD4+ T cells sorted from PBMCs, collected roughly 5 days after vaccination. The sequence was obtained from a man aged 50 to 59 who received an inactivated influenza vaccine. The chain joins TRBV6-2 or TRBV6-3 to TRBJ2-5; no clear D gene. The CDR3 protein is CASSYMETQYF. In DNA form, the CDR3 reads TGTGCCAGCAGTTATATGGAGACCCAGTACTTC.